The sample holds a few counts of the clone carrying this T cell receptor beta chain. This sample stems from a study of blood T cell repertoires in COVID-19. Study summary: The study drew acute and convalescent COVID-19 samples from the United States, Italy and Spain. PBMCs, B-cell-depleted T cells, or T cells were the source of the cDNA or gDNA that made up the material.

In the study's own analysis: Amplification with reference gene primers provided the estimates of nucleated cell counts. The table came from immunoSEQ multiplex PCR; TCRdb's copy has only in-frame clones and leaves some out. V, J and clone size were drawn from that table, and D and trimming were deduced from the DNA. Here the sample spans over 350,000 clones, around 89% being singletons. Input material: peripheral blood. This clonotype originated in a woman in her 30s with acute or convalescent COVID-19.

In nucleotides, the CDR3 is TGTGCCAGCAGTTACGGTACAGGCGAGAACACCGGGGAGCTGTTTTTT. This gives the protein CASSYGTGENTGELFF. The chain joins TRBV6-6 to TRBJ2-2, with D perhaps TRBD1 (5 bases). Germline V gene lookup returns CDR1 MNHNY and CDR2 SVGAGI (reference sequence). This CDR3 is built from 16 residues. Trimming took off 2 bases at V and 1 base at J, with 11 bases between the two ends.